Presented here are 8 T cell receptor beta chains from one specimen sequenced in a study of T cells in Graves' hyperthyroidism and ophthalmopathy. Amplified TCR beta CDR3 regions came from RNA transcripts. In the first-round RT-PCR of the TCR CDR3, the HTBI primer set was used. TCRdb reanalysed the multiplex PCR reads using MiXCR and keeps one entry per CDR3 protein. The table records more than 300,000 distinct CDR3 sequences, about a sixth of them present only once. Sequences were obtained from blood. All receptors come from a woman aged 25 to 39 with Graves' hyperthyroidism that later progressed to Graves' ophthalmopathy.

V and J are TRBV7-2 and TRBJ2-7; no reliable D call. V lost 6 bases to trimming and J lost 9 bases, with 12 bases between them. Germline V gene lookup returns CDR1 SGHTA and CDR2 FQGNSA. The CDR3 length is 11 residues. The CDR3 spells CASSRDPRQYF. CDR3 sequence (DNA): TGTGCCAGCAGTCGCGACCCCAGGCAGTACTTC.

This clonotype has a handful of counts. The chain employs TRBV16 and TRBJ2-7; TRBD2 is a possible D gene (5 bases). CDR3 size: 14 residues. The germline CDR1 and CDR2 sequences are KGHSY and FQNENV. V gave up 4 bases and J gave up 0 bases, with 10 bases separating them. DNA of the CDR3: TGTGCCAGCAGCCCGATCAGCGGCTCCTACGAGCAGTACTTC. As protein: CASSPISGSYEQYF.

The CDR3 region has the DNA TGTGCCAGCAGCCGAGGGAAGGGACCAGCTCCTACGCCCCAGTACTTC. Amino acids: CASSRGKGPAPTPQYF. The chain joins TRBV3-1 to TRBJ2-7; D could derive from TRBD1 or TRBD2 (5 bases each). Germline lookup yields CDR1 LGHDT and CDR2 YNNKEL (reference sequence). V dropped 4 bases and J dropped 10 bases, with 26 bases sitting between them. CDR3 length: 16 amino acids.

This clonotype was observed at least ten times. The chain employs TRBV20-1 and TRBJ2-1; D uncertain. Germline V lookup: CDR1 DFQATT, CDR2 SNEGSKA (reference sequence). The CDR3 consists of 13 residues. The V end was cut by 0 bases, the J end by 12 bases, with 15 bases between. As DNA, the CDR3 is TGCAGTGCTAGAGATCCCACGAGAATGGCGCAGTTCTTC. Residues: CSARDPTRMAQFF.

This clonotype was seen repeatedly, ten times or more. The chain carries TRBV6-5 and TRBJ1-2; weak D call: TRBD1 (5 bases). The CDR3 sequence is 16 residues long. Germline CDR1 is MNHEY and CDR2 is SVGAGI. V was clipped by 0 bases and J by 6 bases, with 17 bases between them. CDR3 region: CASSYSATLAGNGYTF. DNA of the CDR3: TGTGCCAGCAGTTACTCCGCCACGTTGGCAGGGAATGGCTACACCTTC.

This clonotype was counted many times. The chain carries TRBV5-1 and TRBJ2-3, with D unresolved. Germline CDR1 and CDR2: SGHRS and YFSETQ. The CDR3 extends over 15 amino acids. V was pared by 2 bases and J by 2 bases, with 12 bases between. CDR3: CASSLGQPFTDTQYF. DNA for the CDR3: TGCGCCAGCAGCTTAGGCCAACCCTTCACAGATACGCAGTATTTT.

This clonotype was detected only a few times. CDR3 DNA: TGTGCCAGCAGCCCAAGGCCCGGGACAGATACCTACAATGAGCAGTTCTTC. Protein product: CASSPRPGTDTYNEQFF. The chain has TRBV7-9 and TRBJ2-1, with 7 bases aligning to TRBD1. The CDR3 spans 17 residues. Germline assignment: CDR1 SEHNR and CDR2 FQNEAQ (reference sequence). V lost 5 bases, J lost 2 bases, and 12 bases stayed unmatched.

The count of this clonotype is one. The chain combines TRBV5-1 with TRBJ2-3; possible D gene TRBD2, 6 bases. CDR3 length equals 16 residues. CDR1 and CDR2 (germline): SGHRS, YFSETQ. V lost 4 bases and J 0 bases, leaving 15 bases between the germline ends. Here the CDR3 reads CASSGASVLSTDTQYF. The CDR3 DNA follows: TGCGCCAGCAGCGGGGCTAGCGTTTTGAGCACAGATACGCAGTATTTT.